These 13 T cell receptor beta chains share one sample of origin, sequenced in a study of blood T cells in healthy people across ages. The second PCR ran about 6 to 11 cycles with a sample-barcoded 5' primer and J-beta primers. TCRdb called the 5' RACE reads again in MiXCR, with one record for every CDR3 protein. Of 600,000 or so distinct CDR3 sequences listed, 20% to 25% were seen once; the top ten hold more than 3%. Sequences were obtained from blood. Receptor source: a man in his 70s in good health.

This clonotype was counted at least ten times. The chain links TRBV12-3 or TRBV12-4 to TRBJ1-3; D is possibly TRBD1 (6 bases). V lost 6 bases, J lost 0 bases, and 12 bases lay in between. The CDR3 is 15 residues long. The CDR3 sequence: CASSPDRNSGNTIYF. As DNA, the CDR3 is TGTGCCAGCAGCCCGGACAGAAACTCTGGAAACACCATATATTTT.

Only a few counts were recorded for this clonotype. The genes are TRBV3-1 and TRBJ2-5; no definite D call. The DNA end favors TRBJ2-1, so the J call may be wrong. This CDR3 has 14 amino acids. CDR1 and CDR2 from the germline V gene are LGHDT and YNNKEL (reference sequence). CDR3 sequence: CASSQDVIMDEQFF. The CDR3, as DNA: TGTGCCAGCAGCCAAGATGTTATTATGGATGAGCAGTTCTTC.

The chain uses TRBV25-1 and TRBJ2-7; D is perhaps TRBD1 or TRBD2 (5 bases each). CDR1 is MGHDK and CDR2 is SYGVNS in the germline V gene. V lost 5 bases to trimming and J lost 6 bases, with 14 bases between them. This CDR3 contains 13 residues. The CDR3 spells CASSWAMGVEQYF. The CDR3 DNA is TGTGCCAGCAGTTGGGCAATGGGGGTCGAGCAGTACTTC.

This clonotype was detected a few times. This chain joins TRBV14 and TRBJ2-5; 7 bases fit TRBD2. The DNA end favors TRBJ2-7, so the J call may be wrong. CDR3 length: 14 amino acids. Germline V gene data show CDR1 as SGHDN and CDR2 as FVKESK. The CDR3 bases are TGTGCCAGCAGCCAAGTCGGGAGGTCCTACGAGCAGTACTTC. It is translated as CASSQVGRSYEQYF.

The rearrangement uses TRBV9 and TRBJ1-2; D is uncertain. The CDR3 has 16 amino acids. Germline assignment: CDR1 SGDLS and CDR2 YYNGEE. Trimming took off 3 bases at V and 1 base at J, with 16 bases between the two ends. The CDR3 loop reads CASSGRREVHNYGYTF. As DNA, the CDR3 is TGTGCCAGCAGCGGCCGGCGGGAGGTGCATAACTATGGCTACACCTTC.

There are many counts of this clonotype. V is TRBV28 and J is TRBJ2-4; TRBD2 is a possible D gene (6 bases). The V gene's germline CDR1 is MDHEN and CDR2 SYDVKM. The CDR3 sequence is 15 residues long. The V end lost 4 bases, the J end lost 4 bases, and 14 bases lay between the germline ends. The CDR3 is CASSSARDSKNIQYF. The CDR3 region has the DNA TGTGCCAGCAGTTCGGCCCGGGACTCAAAAAACATTCAGTACTTC.

This chain uses TRBV5-1 with TRBJ2-3; possibly TRBD1 or TRBD2 for D (5 bases each). Deletions cut 0 bases from V and 3 bases from J, with 14 bases between. The V gene's germline CDR1 is SGHRS and CDR2 YFSETQ. The CDR3 is 16 amino acids. The CDR3 loop is CASSLGFPGSTDTQYF. CDR3 DNA sequence: TGCGCCAGCAGCTTGGGGTTCCCAGGGAGTACAGATACGCAGTATTTT.

This chain links TRBV7-2 with TRBJ2-3; D tentatively reads TRBD1 or TRBD2 (6 bases each). Looked up from germline, CDR1 is SGHTA and CDR2 is FQGNSA. The CDR3 is 14 residues long. The ends were cut back, 7 bases at V and 2 bases at J, with 13 bases in the middle. CDR3 coding DNA: TGTGCCAGCACCCGAGGGGGACTCACAGATACGCAGTATTTT. This encodes CASTRGGLTDTQYF. Looking up the rest from reference TRBV7-2 and TRBJ2-3 gives the full variable domain: GAGVSQSPSNKVTEKGKDVELRCDPISGHTALYWYRQSLGQGLEFLIYFQGNSAPDKSGLPSDRFSAERTGGSVSTLTIQRTQQEDSAVYLCASTRGGLTDTQYFGPGTRLTVL.

This chain uses TRBV25-1 with TRBJ2-2; possibly TRBD1 or TRBD2 for D (5 bases each). Germline lookup yields CDR1 MGHDK and CDR2 SYGVNS. This CDR3 has 14 residues. With 2 bases removed from V and 6 bases from J, the gap between germline ends came to 10 bases. The CDR3 DNA follows: TGTGCCAGCAGTGAAGGGGCTAGCCCCGGGGAGCTGTTTTTT. It is translated as CASSEGASPGELFF.

In this sample, this clonotype turned up a few times. This chain links TRBV28 with TRBJ1-6; the match to TRBD1 covers 9 bases. The CDR3 is 15 amino acids. V lost 6 bases to trimming and J lost 5 bases; unmatched junction nucleotides: 5. CDR1 is MDHEN and CDR2 is SYDVKM in the germline V gene. CDR3 amino acids: CASRTGGKNNSPLHF. The CDR3 nucleotides read TGTGCCAGCAGGACAGGGGGGAAAAATAATTCACCCCTCCACTTT.

This clonotype was detected once. This sequence may be a read error, since a much larger clone differs from it by one base. The conserved phenylalanine or tryptophan normally closing the CDR3 is absent here, so this likely arose from a read error. This chain's CDR3 is CASSFSRQETQYS. The DNA for the CDR3 is TGTGCCAGCAGCTTCTCCAGGCAAGAGACCCAGTACTCC. This chain joins TRBV7-6 and TRBJ2-5; no reliable D call. Germline V CDR1 and CDR2: SGHVS, FNYEAQ. V shed 3 bases and J shed 2 bases, with 7 bases lying between them. This CDR3 region has 13 residues.

The V call is TRBV3-1, the J call TRBJ2-2; no definite D call. V was pared by 2 bases and J by 4 bases, with 14 bases between. Germline CDR1 is LGHDT and CDR2 is YNNKEL (reference sequence). CDR3 length: 16 residues. CDR3 region: CASSQSRSRSTGELFF. The CDR3 coding sequence is TGTGCCAGCAGCCAATCCCGGTCCCGGAGCACCGGGGAGCTGTTTTTT.

The chain recombines TRBV19 with TRBJ2-7, with a weak D call TRBD2 (5 bases). V was trimmed by 3 bases and J by 4 bases, leaving 13 bases between them. The CDR3 consists of 14 residues. Germline-derived CDR1 and CDR2 are LNHDA and SQIVND (reference sequence). The CDR3 DNA is TGTGCCAGTAGTATTACTCTAGCAGATTACGAGCAGTACTTC. This encodes CASSITLADYEQYF. Based on the CDR3 plus reference TRBV19 and TRBJ2-7, the full variable domain is DGGITQSPKYLFRKEGQNVTLSCEQNLNHDAMYWYRQDPGQGLRLIYYSQIVNDFQKGDIAEGYSVSREKKESFPLTVTSAQKNPTAFYLCASSITLADYEQYFGPGTRLTVT.